This T cell receptor (beta chain) was profiled in a study of cytomegalovirus exposure and HLA in healthy donors. 13 Jbeta primers and 60 Vbeta primers were used for the PCR. The repertoire was sequenced with immunoSEQ multiplex PCR; TCRdb's copy has only in-frame clones and lacks some. This repertoire comprises about 140,000 clones; its ten largest clones make up around 2.4%. CDR3 length: 14 amino acids. CDR1 SNHLY and CDR2 FYNNEI come from the germline V gene. Trimming left V 5 bases short and J 4 bases short, with 14 bases between. V is TRBV2 and J is TRBJ1-2; TRBD1 might be the D (5 bases). The sample consisted of PBMCs. The receptor was isolated from a woman aged 18 to 35 in good health and CMV-seronegative. The CDR3 region is CASSQSQGSYGYTF. CDR3 DNA: TGTGCCAGCAGTCAGAGTCAGGGAAGCTATGGCTACACCTTC. Based on the CDR3 plus reference TRBV2 and TRBJ1-2, the full variable domain is EPEVTQTPSHQVTQMGQEVILRCVPISNHLYFYWYRQILGQKVEFLVSFYNNEISEKSEIFDDQFSVERPDGSNFTLKIRSTKLEDSAMYFCASSQSQGSYGYTFGSGTRLTVV.